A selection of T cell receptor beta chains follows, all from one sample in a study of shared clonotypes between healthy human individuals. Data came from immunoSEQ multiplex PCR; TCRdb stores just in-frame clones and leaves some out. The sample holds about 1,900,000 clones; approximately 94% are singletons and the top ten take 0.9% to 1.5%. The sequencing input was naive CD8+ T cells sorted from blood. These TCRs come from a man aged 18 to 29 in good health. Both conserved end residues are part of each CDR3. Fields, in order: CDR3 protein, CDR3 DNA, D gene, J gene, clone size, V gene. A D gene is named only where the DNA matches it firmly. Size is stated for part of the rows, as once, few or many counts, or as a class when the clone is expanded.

CDR3aa: CASSLNSPGPQETQYF; CDR3nt: TGTGCCAGCAGTTTGAATTCGCCGGGTCCTCAAGAGACCCAGTACTTC; d_gene: NA; j_gene: TRBJ2-5; abundance: NA; v_gene: TRBV27
CDR3aa: CASSPATSRTQFF; CDR3nt: TGTGCCAGCAGTCCCGCGACTAGCCGGACGCAGTTCTTC; d_gene: TRBD2; j_gene: TRBJ2-1; abundance: NA; v_gene: TRBV6-5
CDR3aa: CASSLSSGSSYNEQFF; CDR3nt: TGTGCCAGCAGTTTATCTTCGGGGAGCTCCTACAATGAGCAGTTCTTC; d_gene: NA; j_gene: TRBJ2-1; abundance: once; v_gene: TRBV27
CDR3aa: CASSFGGGQYF; CDR3nt: TGTGCCAGCAGCTTTGGGGGAGGGCAGTACTTC; d_gene: NA; j_gene: TRBJ2-7; abundance: once; v_gene: TRBV5-6
CDR3aa: CASSTIAGSYNEQFF; CDR3nt: TGTGCCAGCAGTACCATAGCGGGATCCTACAATGAGCAGTTCTTC; d_gene: TRBD2; j_gene: TRBJ2-1; abundance: NA; v_gene: TRBV27
CDR3aa: CASSLAGASTDTQYF; CDR3nt: TGTGCCAGCAGCTTAGCGGGGGCGAGCACAGATACGCAGTATTTT; d_gene: NA; j_gene: TRBJ2-3; abundance: NA; v_gene: TRBV7-3
CDR3aa: CASSEEREGRTYEQYF; CDR3nt: TGTGCCAGCAGTGAAGAGCGGGAAGGGAGAACCTACGAGCAGTACTTC; d_gene: TRBD2; j_gene: TRBJ2-7; abundance: NA; v_gene: TRBV6-1
CDR3aa: CASSGTIGDSSYNEQFF; CDR3nt: TGTGCCAGCAGCGGTACGATAGGGGACAGCTCCTACAATGAGCAGTTCTTC; d_gene: TRBD1; j_gene: TRBJ2-1; abundance: NA; v_gene: TRBV7-9
CDR3aa: CASSPRTTGIDQPQHF; CDR3nt: TGTGCCAGTAGTCCAAGGACCACAGGGATCGATCAGCCCCAGCATTTT; d_gene: NA; j_gene: TRBJ1-5; abundance: NA; v_gene: TRBV19
CDR3aa: CASSQKGSQETQYF; CDR3nt: TGCGCCAGCAGCCAAAAAGGAAGTCAAGAGACCCAGTACTTC; d_gene: NA; j_gene: TRBJ2-5; abundance: NA; v_gene: TRBV4-1
CDR3aa: CASSEGDVSYEQYF; CDR3nt: TGTGCCAGCAGTGAAGGAGACGTCTCCTACGAGCAGTACTTC; d_gene: NA; j_gene: TRBJ2-7; abundance: NA; v_gene: TRBV25-1
CDR3aa: CASSPEGGFQETQYF; CDR3nt: TGTGCCAGCAGCCCAGAGGGAGGCTTCCAAGAGACCCAGTACTTC; d_gene: NA; j_gene: TRBJ2-5; abundance: NA; v_gene: TRBV7-8
CDR3aa: CASSFTGIEGNEQFF; CDR3nt: TGCGCCAGCAGCTTCACAGGGATCGAGGGCAATGAGCAGTTCTTC; d_gene: NA; j_gene: TRBJ2-1; abundance: NA; v_gene: TRBV5-1
CDR3aa: CASSLYREGLGEKLFF; CDR3nt: TGTGCCAGCAGTTTATACAGGGAGGGACTAGGCGAAAAACTGTTTTTT; d_gene: NA; j_gene: TRBJ1-4; abundance: NA; v_gene: TRBV27
CDR3aa: CASSQVGGSLGYTF; CDR3nt: TGCGCCAGCAGCCAAGTAGGGGGGAGCCTTGGCTACACCTTC; d_gene: NA; j_gene: TRBJ1-2; abundance: NA; v_gene: TRBV4-1
CDR3aa: CASSFQRNTEAFF; CDR3nt: TGTGCCAGCAGCTTCCAGCGGAACACTGAAGCTTTCTTT; d_gene: NA; j_gene: TRBJ1-1; abundance: NA; v_gene: TRBV5-4
CDR3aa: CASSLGYYGTSVWDEQFF; CDR3nt: TGTGCCAGCAGCTTAGGATATTACGGGACTAGCGTATGGGATGAGCAGTTCTTC; d_gene: TRBD2; j_gene: TRBJ2-1; abundance: NA; v_gene: TRBV13
CDR3aa: CASSESGHALMNTEAFF; CDR3nt: TGTGCCAGCAGTGAATCGGGGCACGCCTTGATGAACACTGAAGCTTTCTTT; d_gene: NA; j_gene: TRBJ1-1; abundance: NA; v_gene: TRBV6-1
CDR3aa: CASSQALGTTEETQYF; CDR3nt: TGCGCCAGCAGCCAAGCGTTAGGGACTACCGAAGAGACCCAGTACTTC; d_gene: TRBD2; j_gene: TRBJ2-5; abundance: NA; v_gene: TRBV4-1
CDR3aa: CASSLGLAGGNTDTQYF; CDR3nt: TGTGCCAGCAGTTTAGGGCTAGCGGGGGGGAATACAGATACGCAGTATTTT; d_gene: TRBD2; j_gene: TRBJ2-3; abundance: NA; v_gene: TRBV28
CDR3aa: CASSYGQGSEQFF; CDR3nt: TGTGCCAGCAGTTATGGACAGGGGAGTGAGCAGTTCTTC; d_gene: TRBD1; j_gene: TRBJ2-1; abundance: NA; v_gene: TRBV6-5
CDR3aa: CASSLRGQGAYEQYF; CDR3nt: TGTGCCAGCAGTCTCCGAGGACAGGGGGCCTACGAGCAGTACTTC; d_gene: TRBD1; j_gene: TRBJ2-7; abundance: NA; v_gene: TRBV28
CDR3aa: CASSLGQGNSYEQYF; CDR3nt: TGTGCCAGCAGCTTGGGACAGGGAAACTCCTACGAGCAGTACTTC; d_gene: TRBD1; j_gene: TRBJ2-7; abundance: NA; v_gene: TRBV5-4
CDR3aa: CAWSKIGAKNIQYF; CDR3nt: TGTGCCTGGAGTAAAATCGGGGCCAAAAACATTCAGTACTTC; d_gene: NA; j_gene: TRBJ2-4; abundance: once; v_gene: TRBV30
CDR3aa: CARKRAYNSPLHF; CDR3nt: TGTGCCAGGAAGAGGGCCTATAATTCACCCCTCCACTTT; d_gene: NA; j_gene: TRBJ1-6; abundance: once; v_gene: TRBV6-5
CDR3aa: CASSLGTSGGMDETQYF; CDR3nt: TGCGCCAGCAGCTTAGGGACTAGCGGGGGGATGGATGAGACCCAGTACTTC; d_gene: TRBD2; j_gene: TRBJ2-5; abundance: once; v_gene: TRBV5-1
CDR3aa: CASSQETSGTDTQYF; CDR3nt: TGCGCCAGCAGCCAAGAGACTAGCGGAACAGATACGCAGTATTTT; d_gene: TRBD2; j_gene: TRBJ2-3; abundance: NA; v_gene: TRBV4-1
CDR3aa: CSVVSGAYNEQFF; CDR3nt: TGCAGCGTTGTTAGCGGTGCCTACAATGAGCAGTTCTTC; d_gene: NA; j_gene: TRBJ2-1; abundance: NA; v_gene: TRBV29-1
CDR3aa: CASSLQANYGYTF; CDR3nt: TGTGCCAGCAGTTTACAAGCTAACTATGGCTACACCTTC; d_gene: NA; j_gene: TRBJ1-2; abundance: once; v_gene: TRBV27
CDR3aa: CASSFQLAGDPGELFF; CDR3nt: TGTGCTAGCAGCTTCCAACTAGCGGGAGATCCCGGGGAGCTGTTTTTT; d_gene: TRBD2; j_gene: TRBJ2-2; abundance: once; v_gene: TRBV7-7
CDR3aa: CASSLGDTQYF; CDR3nt: TGTGCCAGCAGCCTAGGAGATACGCAGTATTTT; d_gene: NA; j_gene: TRBJ2-3; abundance: NA; v_gene: TRBV5-4
CDR3aa: CASSFTSGEETQYF; CDR3nt: TGTGCCAGCAGTTTCACCAGCGGGGAAGAGACCCAGTACTTC; d_gene: TRBD2; j_gene: TRBJ2-5; abundance: NA; v_gene: TRBV28
CDR3aa: CASSQEVSLSYEQYF; CDR3nt: TGCGCCAGCAGCCAAGAGGTTAGTCTATCCTACGAGCAGTACTTC; d_gene: NA; j_gene: TRBJ2-7; abundance: NA; v_gene: TRBV4-3
CDR3aa: CASSYGPGQGDSPLHF; CDR3nt: TGTGCCAGCAGCTACGGACCGGGACAGGGAGATTCACCCCTCCACTTT; d_gene: TRBD1; j_gene: TRBJ1-6; abundance: NA; v_gene: TRBV7-6
CDR3aa: CASSEGPTYEQYF; CDR3nt: TGTGCCAGCAGTGAAGGGCCGACCTACGAGCAGTACTTC; d_gene: NA; j_gene: TRBJ2-7; abundance: NA; v_gene: TRBV6-1
CDR3aa: CASSEGLGSYNEQFF; CDR3nt: TGTGCCAGCAGTGAGGGACTAGGCTCCTACAATGAGCAGTTCTTC; d_gene: TRBD2; j_gene: TRBJ2-1; abundance: NA; v_gene: TRBV6-1
CDR3aa: CASTIVNQGKTEAFF; CDR3nt: TGTGCCAGCACCATTGTAAACCAGGGGAAAACTGAAGCTTTCTTT; d_gene: NA; j_gene: TRBJ1-1; abundance: NA; v_gene: TRBV5-8
CDR3aa: CASSYSTGQSSYEQYF; CDR3nt: TGTGCCAGCAGTTACTCGACGGGACAGAGCTCCTACGAGCAGTACTTC; d_gene: TRBD1; j_gene: TRBJ2-7; abundance: NA; v_gene: TRBV6-5
CDR3aa: CASSEGRGGSYEQYF; CDR3nt: TGCGCCAGCAGTGAGGGTCGGGGGGGGTCCTACGAGCAGTACTTC; d_gene: TRBD2; j_gene: TRBJ2-7; abundance: NA; v_gene: TRBV10-1
CDR3aa: CASSLSFRLAGLPRGEAETQYF; CDR3nt: TGTGCCAGCAGTTTATCATTCCGACTAGCGGGACTACCGAGGGGGGAGGCGGAGACCCAGTACTTC; d_gene: TRBD2; j_gene: TRBJ2-5; abundance: once; v_gene: TRBV28
CDR3aa: CASSVDRAYEQYF; CDR3nt: TGTGCCAGCAGCGTCGACAGGGCTTACGAGCAGTACTTC; d_gene: TRBD1; j_gene: TRBJ2-7; abundance: NA; v_gene: TRBV6-1
CDR3aa: CASSFMTGLNEKLFF; CDR3nt: TGTGCCAGCAGTTTCATGACAGGCCTTAATGAAAAACTGTTTTTT; d_gene: NA; j_gene: TRBJ1-4; abundance: once; v_gene: TRBV6-5
CDR3aa: CASSWGPLGADTIYF; CDR3nt: TGTGCCAGCAGCTGGGGGCCCCTCGGGGCGGACACCATATATTTT; d_gene: NA; j_gene: TRBJ1-3; abundance: NA; v_gene: TRBV5-4
CDR3aa: CASSVESGQGDEQYF; CDR3nt: TGTGCCAGCAGCGTAGAATCGGGACAAGGAGACGAGCAGTACTTC; d_gene: NA; j_gene: TRBJ2-7; abundance: NA; v_gene: TRBV9
CDR3aa: CASRGQGDRNTEAFF; CDR3nt: TGTGCCAGCAGGGGACAGGGAGACCGAAACACTGAAGCTTTCTTT; d_gene: TRBD1; j_gene: TRBJ1-1; abundance: NA; v_gene: TRBV5-6
CDR3aa: CAWSRDRQNTGELFF; CDR3nt: TGTGCCTGGAGCAGGGACAGGCAGAACACCGGGGAGCTGTTTTTT; d_gene: TRBD1; j_gene: TRBJ2-2; abundance: NA; v_gene: TRBV30
CDR3aa: CASSGLEETQYF; CDR3nt: TGCGCCAGCAGTGGTCTAGAAGAGACCCAGTACTTC; d_gene: NA; j_gene: TRBJ2-5; abundance: NA; v_gene: TRBV10-2
CDR3aa: CASRPGTNSNQPQHF; CDR3nt: TGTGCCAGTAGACCTGGGACAAATAGCAATCAGCCCCAGCATTTT; d_gene: NA; j_gene: TRBJ1-5; abundance: NA; v_gene: TRBV19
CDR3aa: CASSYPESGGTDTQYF; CDR3nt: TGTGCCAGCAGTTACCCCGAGAGCGGGGGTACAGATACGCAGTATTTT; d_gene: TRBD2; j_gene: TRBJ2-3; abundance: NA; v_gene: TRBV6-6
CDR3aa: CASSLDGAAQETQYF; CDR3nt: TGTGCTAGCAGCTTAGATGGGGCAGCTCAAGAGACCCAGTACTTC; d_gene: NA; j_gene: TRBJ2-5; abundance: NA; v_gene: TRBV7-7
CDR3aa: CASSQERTGGAWGAYGYTF; CDR3nt: TGCGCCAGCAGCCAAGAAAGGACAGGGGGCGCTTGGGGAGCCTATGGCTACACCTTC; d_gene: TRBD1; j_gene: TRBJ1-2; abundance: NA; v_gene: TRBV4-3
CDR3aa: CASSSLFKDREDEETQYF; CDR3nt: TGTGCCAGCAGCTCCCTATTTAAGGACAGGGAGGATGAAGAGACCCAGTACTTC; d_gene: TRBD1; j_gene: TRBJ2-5; abundance: NA; v_gene: TRBV11-2
CDR3aa: CASSLGLGLAGGYLSNEQFF; CDR3nt: TGTGCCAGCAGTTTAGGCCTGGGACTAGCGGGAGGGTATCTTTCCAATGAGCAGTTCTTC; d_gene: TRBD2; j_gene: TRBJ2-1; abundance: NA; v_gene: TRBV27
CDR3aa: CASSKGTVNEQFF; CDR3nt: TGTGCCAGCAGCAAGGGGACAGTCAATGAGCAGTTCTTC; d_gene: TRBD1; j_gene: TRBJ2-1; abundance: NA; v_gene: TRBV5-6
CDR3aa: CASSLDSSPLHF; CDR3nt: TGTGCCAGCAGCTTAGATTCCTCACCCCTCCACTTT; d_gene: NA; j_gene: TRBJ1-6; abundance: NA; v_gene: TRBV7-8